This T cell receptor (beta chain) was captured by sequencing in a study of cytomegalovirus exposure and HLA in healthy donors. Points from the study as a whole: The authors listed 164 TCR beta chains as cytomegalovirus-associated. It was confirmed in vitro that a few of the CMV-associated chains were specific for CMV antigens. Upon later analysis, HLA-associated TCR beta chains proved more clonally expanded than other, equally common chains.

A note on this clone: Its specificity is unknown.

The PCR contained 60 Vbeta and 13 Jbeta primers. The protocol was immunoSEQ multiplex PCR, while the TCRdb copy is restricted to in-frame clones and leaves out a portion. The repertoire shows 95,000 to 150,000 clones; the top ten hold roughly 3.5%. The CDR3 sequence is 16 residues long. Germline V gene data show CDR1 as LGHNA and CDR2 as YNFKEQ. V shed 4 bases, J shed 4 bases, and the junction held 6 bases outside the gene matches. This chain joins TRBV4-2 and TRBJ2-6, with 8 bases lining up with TRBD2. Source material: PBMCs. This TCR came from a man aged 18 to 29 in good health and CMV-seronegative. CDR3 sequence: CASSPSGGSGANVLTF. For the CDR3, the DNA is TGTGCCAGCAGCCCAAGCGGGGGCTCCGGGGCCAACGTCCTGACTTTC.